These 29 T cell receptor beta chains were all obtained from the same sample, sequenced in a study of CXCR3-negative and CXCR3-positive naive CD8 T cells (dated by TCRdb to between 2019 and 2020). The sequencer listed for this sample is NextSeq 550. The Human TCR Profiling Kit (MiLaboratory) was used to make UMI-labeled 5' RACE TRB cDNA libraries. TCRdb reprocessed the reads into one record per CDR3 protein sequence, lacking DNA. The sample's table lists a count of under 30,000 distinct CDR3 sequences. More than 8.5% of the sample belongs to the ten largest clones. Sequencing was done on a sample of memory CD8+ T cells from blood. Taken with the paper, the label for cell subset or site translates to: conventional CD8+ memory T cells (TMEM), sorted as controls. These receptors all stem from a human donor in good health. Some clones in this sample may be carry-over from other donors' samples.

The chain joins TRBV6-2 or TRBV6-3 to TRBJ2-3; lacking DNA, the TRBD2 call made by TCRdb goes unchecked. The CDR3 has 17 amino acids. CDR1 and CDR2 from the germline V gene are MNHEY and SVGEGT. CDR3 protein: CASSQPPTSGRTDTQYF.

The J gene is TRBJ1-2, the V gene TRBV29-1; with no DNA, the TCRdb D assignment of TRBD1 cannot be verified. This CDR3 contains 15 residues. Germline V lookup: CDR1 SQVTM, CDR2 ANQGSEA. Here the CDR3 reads CSAHSPGQPDYGYTF.

CDR3 residues: CASSSGLPVEQYF. The J gene is TRBJ2-7, the V gene TRBV7-9; lacking DNA, the TRBD1 call made by TCRdb goes unchecked. The CDR3 runs to 13 residues. Germline-derived CDR1 and CDR2 are SEHNR and FQNEAQ (reference sequence).

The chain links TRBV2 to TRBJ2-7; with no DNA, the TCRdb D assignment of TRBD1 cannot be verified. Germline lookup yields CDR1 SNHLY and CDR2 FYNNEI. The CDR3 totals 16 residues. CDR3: CASSATGEAVFREQYF.

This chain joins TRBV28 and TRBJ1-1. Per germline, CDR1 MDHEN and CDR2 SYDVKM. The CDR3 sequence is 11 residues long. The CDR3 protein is CASSFPTEAFF.

The CDR3 is CSARTRQYNEQFF. The chain couples TRBV20-1 to TRBJ2-1; TCRdb outputs TRBD2, but without DNA this stays unchecked. The germline V gene encodes CDR1 DFQATT and CDR2 SNEGSKA (reference sequence). This CDR3 region has 13 residues.

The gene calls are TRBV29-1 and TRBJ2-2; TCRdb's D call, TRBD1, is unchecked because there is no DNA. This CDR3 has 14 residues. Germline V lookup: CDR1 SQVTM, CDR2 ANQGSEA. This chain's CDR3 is CSVERGSETGELFF.

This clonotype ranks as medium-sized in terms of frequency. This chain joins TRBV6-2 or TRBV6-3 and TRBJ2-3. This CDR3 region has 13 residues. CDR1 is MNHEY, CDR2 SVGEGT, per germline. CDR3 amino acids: CASSWAPTDTQYF.

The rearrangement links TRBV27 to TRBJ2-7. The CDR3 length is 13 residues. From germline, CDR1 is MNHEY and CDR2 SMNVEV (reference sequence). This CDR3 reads CASSFGPRDEQYF.

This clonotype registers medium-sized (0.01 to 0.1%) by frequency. CDR3 amino acids: CSARLPDRVTEAFF. The V and J genes are TRBV20-1 and TRBJ1-1; TCRdb calls TRBD1, which cannot be checked without DNA. CDR1 DFQATT and CDR2 SNEGSKA come from the germline V gene (reference sequence). The CDR3 loop spans 14 amino acids.

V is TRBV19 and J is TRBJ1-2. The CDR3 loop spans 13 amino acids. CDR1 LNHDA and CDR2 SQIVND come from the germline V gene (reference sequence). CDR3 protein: CASSIGPRSGYTF.

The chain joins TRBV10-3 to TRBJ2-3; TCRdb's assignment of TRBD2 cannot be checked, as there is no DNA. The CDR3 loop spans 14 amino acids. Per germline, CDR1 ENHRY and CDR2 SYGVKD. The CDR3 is CAISGGAGGRPEYF.

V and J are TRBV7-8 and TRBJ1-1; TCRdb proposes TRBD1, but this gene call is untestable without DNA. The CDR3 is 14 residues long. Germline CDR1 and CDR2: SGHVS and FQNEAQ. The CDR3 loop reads CASSKQALNTEAFF. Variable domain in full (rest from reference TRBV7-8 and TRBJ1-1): GAGVSQSPRYKVAKRGQDVALRCDPISGHVSLFWYQQALGQGPEFLTYFQNEAQLDKSGLPSDRFFAERPEGSVSTLKIQRTQQEDSAVYLCASSKQALNTEAFFGQGTRLTVV.

CDR3 sequence reads: CSARSHGLAGGPGETQYF. V usage is TRBV20-1 and J usage is TRBJ2-5; there is no DNA to check the TCRdb D call of TRBD2. The CDR3 covers 18 residues. The V gene's germline CDR1 is DFQATT and CDR2 SNEGSKA (reference sequence).

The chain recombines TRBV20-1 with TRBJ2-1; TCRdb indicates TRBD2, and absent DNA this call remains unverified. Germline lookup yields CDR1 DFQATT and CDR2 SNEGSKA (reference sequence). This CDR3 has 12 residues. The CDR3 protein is CSADREYNEQFF.

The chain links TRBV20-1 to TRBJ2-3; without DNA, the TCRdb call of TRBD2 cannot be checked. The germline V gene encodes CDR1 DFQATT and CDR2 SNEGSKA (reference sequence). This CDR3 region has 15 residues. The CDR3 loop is CSARDLSLEVDTQYF.

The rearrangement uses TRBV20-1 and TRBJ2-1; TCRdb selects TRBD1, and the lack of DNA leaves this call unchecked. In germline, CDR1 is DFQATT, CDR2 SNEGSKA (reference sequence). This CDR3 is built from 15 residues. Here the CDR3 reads CSARDLAGVDNEQFF.

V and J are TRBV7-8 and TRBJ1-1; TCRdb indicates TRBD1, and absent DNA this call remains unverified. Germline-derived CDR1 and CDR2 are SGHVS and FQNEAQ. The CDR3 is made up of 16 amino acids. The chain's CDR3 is CASSFRDLEMNTEAFF.

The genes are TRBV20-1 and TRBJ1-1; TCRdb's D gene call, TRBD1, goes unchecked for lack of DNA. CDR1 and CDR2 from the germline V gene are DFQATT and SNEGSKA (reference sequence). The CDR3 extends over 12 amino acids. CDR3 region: CSVKGFDTEAFF.

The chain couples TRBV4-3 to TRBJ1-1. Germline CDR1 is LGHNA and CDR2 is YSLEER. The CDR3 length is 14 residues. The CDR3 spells CASSPQNENTEAFF.

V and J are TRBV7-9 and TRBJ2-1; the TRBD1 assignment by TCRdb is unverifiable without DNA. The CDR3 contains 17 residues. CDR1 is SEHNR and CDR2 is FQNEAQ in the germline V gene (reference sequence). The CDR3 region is CASSLMPGQGWNNEQFF.

CDR3 sequence reads: CASSSVTDLRWSYEQYF. The chain carries TRBV28 and TRBJ2-7; the D call of TRBD1 rests on TCRdb alone, since no DNA is present to check it. Germline CDR1 and CDR2: MDHEN and SYDVKM. The CDR3 is made up of 17 amino acids.

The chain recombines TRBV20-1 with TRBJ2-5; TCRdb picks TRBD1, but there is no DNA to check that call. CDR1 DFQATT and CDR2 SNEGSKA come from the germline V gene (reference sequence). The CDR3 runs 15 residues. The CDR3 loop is CSARNRQGVEETQYF.

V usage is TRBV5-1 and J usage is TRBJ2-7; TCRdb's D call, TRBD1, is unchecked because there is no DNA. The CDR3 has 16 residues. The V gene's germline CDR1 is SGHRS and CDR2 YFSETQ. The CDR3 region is CASSLGIGQGFYEQYF.

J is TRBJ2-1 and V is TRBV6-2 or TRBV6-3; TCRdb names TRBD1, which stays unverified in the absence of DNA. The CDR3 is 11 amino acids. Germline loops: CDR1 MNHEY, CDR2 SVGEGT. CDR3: CASSYGTETFF.

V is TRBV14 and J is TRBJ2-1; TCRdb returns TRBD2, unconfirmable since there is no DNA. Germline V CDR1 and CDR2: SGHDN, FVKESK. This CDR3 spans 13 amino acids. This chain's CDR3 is CASGERPEDEQFF.

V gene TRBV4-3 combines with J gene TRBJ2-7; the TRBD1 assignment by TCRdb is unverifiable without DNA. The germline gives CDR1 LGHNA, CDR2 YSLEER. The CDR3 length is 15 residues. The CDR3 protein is CASSPGAPSSYEQYF.

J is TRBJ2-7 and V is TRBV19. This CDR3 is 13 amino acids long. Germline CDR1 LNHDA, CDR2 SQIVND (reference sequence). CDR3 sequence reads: CASSIFGDLEQYF.

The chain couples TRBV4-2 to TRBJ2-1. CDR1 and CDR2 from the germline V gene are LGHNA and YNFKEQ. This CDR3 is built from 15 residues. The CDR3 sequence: CASSQDEGSYNEQLF.